A single sample gave rise to the 9 T cell receptor beta chains below, sequenced in a study of radiotherapy plus CTLA-4 blockade in lung cancer. Sequencing was performed with immunoSEQ multiplex PCR; in TCRdb, only in-frame clones are kept and a portion is missing. Of around 120,000 clones detected, just under 80% appear once; the ten largest clones hold 4.5% to 5.5%. Material: peripheral blood, obtained from a patient treated with radiotherapy plus ipilimumab. The receptors were sampled from a human donor with non-small cell lung cancer who had a partial response to radiotherapy plus ipilimumab.

The rearrangement joins TRBV12-5 to TRBJ2-7; weak D call: TRBD2 (5 bases). CDR1 and CDR2 (germline): LGHNT, FRNRAP. This CDR3 is 15 amino acids long. Trimming took off 4 bases at V and 7 bases at J, with 20 bases between the two ends. The CDR3 protein is CASGSPQRGLWEQYF. In DNA, the CDR3 is TGTGCTAGTGGTTCCCCCCAAAGAGGGCTATGGGAGCAGTACTTC.

This clone was recorded only once. The genes are TRBV6-5 and TRBJ2-7; 10 bases match TRBD1. Trimming cost V 6 bases and J 9 bases; bases outside gene matches: 2. CDR3 length equals 11 residues. Germline V lookup: CDR1 MNHEY, CDR2 SVGAGI. CDR3 bases: TGTGCCAGCAGGACAGGGGGCGCGCAGTACGTC. It codes for CASRTGGAQYV.

This clone was picked up a small number of times. V and J are TRBV19 and TRBJ1-1; 8 bases agree with TRBD1. The CDR3 has 13 residues. CDR1 is LNHDA, CDR2 SQIVND, per germline (reference sequence). After removal of 9 bases from V and 0 bases from J, the junction contained 3 bases not matched to a gene. The CDR3 sequence: CASDRGMNTEAFF. DNA of the CDR3: TGTGCCAGCGACAGGGGCATGAACACTGAAGCTTTCTTT.

This clone was seen more than once but under ten times. The chain is built from TRBV29-1 and TRBJ2-5; 9 positions agree with TRBD2. Trimming cost V 3 bases and J 3 bases; bases outside gene matches: 8. The CDR3 sequence is 15 residues long. Germline CDR1 reads SQVTM; CDR2 reads ANQGSEA. DNA of the CDR3: TGCAGCGTTGACTGGCGACTAGCGGTAAAAGAGACCCAGTACTTC. Protein: CSVDWRLAVKETQYF.

J is TRBJ1-2 and V is TRBV6-6; a weak D match, TRBD1 (5 bases). The CDR3 extends over 13 amino acids. The germline V gene encodes CDR1 MNHNY and CDR2 SVGAGI (reference sequence). V lost 2 bases, J lost 6 bases, and 10 bases lay in between. The CDR3 bases are TGTGCCAGCAGTTACGGGGGGGTTGATGGCTACACCTTC. As protein: CASSYGGVDGYTF.

V usage is TRBV11-2 and J usage is TRBJ1-1, with TRBD1 identical over 9 bases. The germline CDR1 and CDR2 sequences are SGHAT and FQNNGV. With V trimmed by 4 bases and J by 10 bases, 7 bases remained unmatched. The CDR3 runs 13 residues. The CDR3 loop is CASSSTGGIGAFF. The CDR3 DNA reads TGTGCCAGCAGCTCGACAGGGGGGATAGGAGCTTTCTTT.

The rearrangement uses TRBV6-1 and TRBJ2-3; 10 positions agree with TRBD2. The V segment lost 0 bases and the J segment 5 bases; nucleotides outside the gene matches: 11. From germline, CDR1 is MNHNS and CDR2 SASEGT. This CDR3 comprises 18 residues. The CDR3 DNA is TGTGCCAGCAGTGAAGCGCTAGCGGGAGTTATACGTCAAGATACGCAGTATTTT. Its protein product is CASSEALAGVIRQDTQYF.

The gene calls are TRBV18 and TRBJ1-3; 8 nucleotides line up with TRBD1. In germline, CDR1 is KGHSH, CDR2 LQKENI. V lost 6 bases, J lost 4 bases, and 8 bases stayed unmatched. The CDR3 contains 15 residues. The CDR3 reads CASSPQGAFGNTIYF. The CDR3 nucleotides are TGTGCCAGCTCGCCTCAGGGGGCGTTCGGAAACACCATATATTTT.

J is TRBJ2-2 and V is TRBV28; TRBD1 might be the D (5 bases). CDR3 length equals 15 residues. Germline V lookup: CDR1 MDHEN, CDR2 SYDVKM. The ends were cut back, 2 bases at V and 5 bases at J, with 12 bases in the middle. The CDR3 nucleotides read TGTGCCAGCAGTTTAGGGCAGGGCGGTACCGGGGAGCTGTTTTTT. Amino acid sequence: CASSLGQGGTGELFF.